This T cell receptor (beta chain) was sequenced in a study of cytomegalovirus exposure and HLA in healthy donors. In the study overall: In terms of ancestry, the Caucasian-associated cluster contained more than 65% of the roughly 400 genotyped donors. Overall study findings and caveats: Sequencing artifact likely explains a cluster of highly shared sequence variants. Cytomegalovirus status was reportedly diagnosed by the classifier with high specificity and sensitivity. Accurate prediction of HLA-A and HLA-B alleles (for most subjects) was reportedly achieved from TCR beta sequences.

About this clone: Its antigen is currently unknown.

PCR amplification relied on 60 Vbeta primers (plus 13 Jbeta primers). Assay used: immunoSEQ multiplex PCR; TCRdb lists only in-frame clones, some missing. Of some 130,000 clones listed, about 80% were seen once; the top ten hold 3% to 4%. The ends were cut back, 4 bases at V and 8 bases at J, with 17 bases in the middle. Germline values: CDR1 SGHVS, CDR2 FNYEAQ. The CDR3 is made up of 15 amino acids. This TCR came from a woman aged 35 to 49 in good health and CMV-seronegative. The chain is built from TRBV7-6 and TRBJ2-2, with D perhaps matching TRBD1 (6 bases). Sequenced: PBMCs. CDR3 sequence (DNA): TGTGCCAGCAGCTCCGAACAGGGTGGTCGGGGGGAGCTGTTTTTT. Its translation is CASSSEQGGRGELFF.